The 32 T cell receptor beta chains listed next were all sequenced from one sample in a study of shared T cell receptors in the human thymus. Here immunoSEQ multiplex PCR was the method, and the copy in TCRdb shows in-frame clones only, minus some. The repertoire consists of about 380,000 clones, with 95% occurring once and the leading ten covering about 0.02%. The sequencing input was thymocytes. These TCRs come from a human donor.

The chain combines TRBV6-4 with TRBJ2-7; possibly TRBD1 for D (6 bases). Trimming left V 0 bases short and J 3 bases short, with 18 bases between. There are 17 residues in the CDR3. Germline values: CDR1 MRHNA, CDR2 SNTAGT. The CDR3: CASSDSRDRPKYYEQYF. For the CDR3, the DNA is TGTGCCAGCAGTGACTCGAGAGACAGGCCAAAATACTACGAGCAGTACTTC.

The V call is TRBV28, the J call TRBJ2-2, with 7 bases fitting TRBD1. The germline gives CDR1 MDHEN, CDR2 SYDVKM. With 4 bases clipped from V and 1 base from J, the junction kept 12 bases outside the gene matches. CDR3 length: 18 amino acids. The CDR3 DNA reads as TGTGCCAGCAGTTCCCAACAGGGGATTTATATGAACACCGGGGAGCTGTTTTTT. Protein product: CASSSQQGIYMNTGELFF.

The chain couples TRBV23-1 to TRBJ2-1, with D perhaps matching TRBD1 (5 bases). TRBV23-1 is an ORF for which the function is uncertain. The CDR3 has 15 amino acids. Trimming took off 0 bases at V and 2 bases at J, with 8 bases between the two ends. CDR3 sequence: CASSQSGRAYNEQFF. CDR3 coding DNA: TGCGCCAGCAGTCAATCTGGCAGGGCCTACAATGAGCAGTTCTTC.

CDR3 amino acids: CASSPGQVYEQYF. CDR3 DNA sequence: TGTGCCAGCAGCCCTGGACAGGTCTACGAGCAGTACTTC. The chain couples TRBV11-1 to TRBJ2-7; 7 positions match TRBD1. Trimming removed 5 bases from V and 3 bases from J; junction bases left unmatched: 4. The CDR3 is 13 residues long. Germline V gene sequence: CDR1 SGHAT, CDR2 FQDESV (reference sequence). Using reference TRBV11-1 and TRBJ2-7 for the parts outside the CDR3, the full variable domain is EAEVAQSPRYKITEKSQAVAFWCDPISGHATLYWYRQILGQGPELLVQFQDESVVDDSQLPKDRFSAERLKGVDSTLKIQPAELGDSAMYLCASSPGQVYEQYFGPGTRLTVT.

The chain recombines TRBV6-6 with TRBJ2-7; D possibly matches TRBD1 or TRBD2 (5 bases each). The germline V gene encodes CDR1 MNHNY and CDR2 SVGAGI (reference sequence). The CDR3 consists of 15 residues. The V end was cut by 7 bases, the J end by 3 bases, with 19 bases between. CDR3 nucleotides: TGTGCCAGCACCCGGGGCAGGGAAGGGAGCTACGAGCAGTACTTC. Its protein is CASTRGREGSYEQYF.

CDR3 loop: CASSFSLAEPYNEQFF. CDR3 nucleotide sequence: TGTGCCAGCAGTTTCTCACTAGCGGAGCCTTACAATGAGCAGTTCTTC. This chain uses TRBV28 with TRBJ2-1; 8 bases fit TRBD2. CDR1 is MDHEN, CDR2 SYDVKM, per germline. Trimming removed 3 bases from V and 4 bases from J; junction bases left unmatched: 8. The CDR3 loop spans 16 amino acids.

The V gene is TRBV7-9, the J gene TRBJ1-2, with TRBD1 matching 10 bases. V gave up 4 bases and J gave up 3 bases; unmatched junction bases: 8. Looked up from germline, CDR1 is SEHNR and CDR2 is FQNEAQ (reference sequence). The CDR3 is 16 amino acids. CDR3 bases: TGTGCCAGCAGCTCCTCCGGGACAGGGGCTCACTATGGCTACACCTTC. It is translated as CASSSSGTGAHYGYTF. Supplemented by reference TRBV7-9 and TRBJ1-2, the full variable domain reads DTGVSQNPRHKITKRGQNVTFRCDPISEHNRLYWYRQTLGQGPEFLTYFQNEAQLEKSRLLSDRFSAERPKGSFSTLEIQRTEQGDSAMYLCASSSSGTGAHYGYTFGSGTRLTVV.

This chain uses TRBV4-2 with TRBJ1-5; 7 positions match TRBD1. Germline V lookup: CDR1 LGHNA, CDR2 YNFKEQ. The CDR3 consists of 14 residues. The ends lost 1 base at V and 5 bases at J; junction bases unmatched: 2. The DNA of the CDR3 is TGTGCCAGCAGCCAAGGGACAGGTGATCAGCCCCAGCATTTT. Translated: CASSQGTGDQPQHF.

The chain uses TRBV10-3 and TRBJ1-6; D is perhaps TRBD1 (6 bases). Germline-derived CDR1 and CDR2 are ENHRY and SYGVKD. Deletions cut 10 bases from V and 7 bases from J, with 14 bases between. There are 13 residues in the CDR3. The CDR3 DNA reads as TGTGCCACATGGGGGCAGCCCAATTCACCCCTCCACTTT. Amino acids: CATWGQPNSPLHF.

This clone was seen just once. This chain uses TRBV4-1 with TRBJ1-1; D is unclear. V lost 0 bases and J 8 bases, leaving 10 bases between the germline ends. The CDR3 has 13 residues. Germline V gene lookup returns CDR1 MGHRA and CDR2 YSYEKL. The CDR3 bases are TGCGCCAGCAGCCAAGATAGTGCCCGGGAAGCTTTCTTT. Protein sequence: CASSQDSAREAFF.

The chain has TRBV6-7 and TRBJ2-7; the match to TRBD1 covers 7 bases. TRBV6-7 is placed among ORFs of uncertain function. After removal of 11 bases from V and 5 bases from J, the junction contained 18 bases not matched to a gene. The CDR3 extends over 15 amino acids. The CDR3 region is CAGRNSRGTGDEQYF. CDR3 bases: TGTGCCGGTAGAAATTCCAGGGGGACCGGGGACGAGCAGTACTTC.

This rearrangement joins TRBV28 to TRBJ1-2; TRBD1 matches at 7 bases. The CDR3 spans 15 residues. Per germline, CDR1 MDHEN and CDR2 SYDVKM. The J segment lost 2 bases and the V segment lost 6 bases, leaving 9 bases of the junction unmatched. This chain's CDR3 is CASSLHRTGNYGYTF. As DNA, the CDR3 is TGTGCCAGCAGCTTACATAGGACAGGAAACTATGGCTACACCTTC.

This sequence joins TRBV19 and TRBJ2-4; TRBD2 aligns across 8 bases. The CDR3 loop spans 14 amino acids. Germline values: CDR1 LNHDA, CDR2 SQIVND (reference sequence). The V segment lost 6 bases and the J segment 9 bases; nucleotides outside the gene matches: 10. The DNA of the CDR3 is TGTGCCAGTAGGGACCCGGGGGGGAAGGGCATTCAGTACTTC. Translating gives CASRDPGGKGIQYF.

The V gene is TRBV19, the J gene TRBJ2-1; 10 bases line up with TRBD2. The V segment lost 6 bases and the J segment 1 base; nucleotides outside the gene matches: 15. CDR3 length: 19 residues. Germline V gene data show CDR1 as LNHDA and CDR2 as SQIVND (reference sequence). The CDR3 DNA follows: TGTGCCAGTAGGAGGACAACCGGACTAGCGGCCGCTTCCTACAATGAGCAGTTCTTC. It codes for CASRRTTGLAAASYNEQFF.

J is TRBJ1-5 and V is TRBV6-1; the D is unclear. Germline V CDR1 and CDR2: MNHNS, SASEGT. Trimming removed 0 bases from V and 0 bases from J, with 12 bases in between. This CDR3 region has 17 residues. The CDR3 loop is CASSEAGGHYSNQPQHF. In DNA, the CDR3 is TGTGCCAGCAGTGAAGCGGGTGGTCACTATAGCAATCAGCCCCAGCATTTT.

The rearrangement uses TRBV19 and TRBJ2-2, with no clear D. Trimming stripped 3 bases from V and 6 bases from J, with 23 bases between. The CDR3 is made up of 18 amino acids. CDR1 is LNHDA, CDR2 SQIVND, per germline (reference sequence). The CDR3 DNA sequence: TGTGCCAGTAGTATTACGGCAGGCCCCGCGAGTCGGGCCGGGGAGCTGTTTTTT. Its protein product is CASSITAGPASRAGELFF.

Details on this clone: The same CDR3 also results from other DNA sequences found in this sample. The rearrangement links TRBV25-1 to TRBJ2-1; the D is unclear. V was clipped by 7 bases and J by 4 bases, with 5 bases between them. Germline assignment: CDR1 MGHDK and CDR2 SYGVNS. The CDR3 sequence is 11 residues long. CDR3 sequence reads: CASTGYNEQFF. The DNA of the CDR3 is TGTGCCAGCACCGGATACAATGAGCAGTTCTTC.

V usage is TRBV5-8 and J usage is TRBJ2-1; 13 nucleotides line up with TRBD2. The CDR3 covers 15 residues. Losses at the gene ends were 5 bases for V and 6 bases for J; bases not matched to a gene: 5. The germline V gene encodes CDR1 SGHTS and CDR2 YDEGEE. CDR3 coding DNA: TGTGCCAGCAGTCCTGGACTAGCGGGAGTCAATGAGCAGTTCTTC. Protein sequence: CASSPGLAGVNEQFF.

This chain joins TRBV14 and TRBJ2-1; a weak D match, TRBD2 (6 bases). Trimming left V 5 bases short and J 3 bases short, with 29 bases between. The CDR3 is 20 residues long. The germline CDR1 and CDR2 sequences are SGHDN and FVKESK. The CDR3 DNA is TGTGCCAGCAGCTCCCTGGGACTTTATAAACGCACCCCCGTCTACAATGAGCAGTTCTTC. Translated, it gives CASSSLGLYKRTPVYNEQFF. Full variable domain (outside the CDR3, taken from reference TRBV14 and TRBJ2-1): EAGVTQFPSHSVIEKGQTVTLRCDPISGHDNLYWYRRVMGKEIKFLLHFVKESKQDESGMPNNRFLAERTGGTYSTLKVQPAELEDSGVYFCASSSLGLYKRTPVYNEQFFGPGTRLTVL.

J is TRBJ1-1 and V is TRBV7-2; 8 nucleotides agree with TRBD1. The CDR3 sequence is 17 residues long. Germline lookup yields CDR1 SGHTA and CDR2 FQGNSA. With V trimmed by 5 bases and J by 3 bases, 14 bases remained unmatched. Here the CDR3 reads CASSPCLPGGEDTEAFF. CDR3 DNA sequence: TGTGCCAGCAGCCCATGCCTACCAGGGGGCGAGGACACTGAAGCTTTCTTT.

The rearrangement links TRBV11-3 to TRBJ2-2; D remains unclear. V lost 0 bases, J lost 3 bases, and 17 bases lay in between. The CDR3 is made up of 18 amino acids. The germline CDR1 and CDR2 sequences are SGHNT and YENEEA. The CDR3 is CASSLDSAPAADTGELFF. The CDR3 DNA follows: TGTGCCAGCAGCTTAGATTCGGCTCCGGCAGCCGACACCGGGGAGCTGTTTTTT.

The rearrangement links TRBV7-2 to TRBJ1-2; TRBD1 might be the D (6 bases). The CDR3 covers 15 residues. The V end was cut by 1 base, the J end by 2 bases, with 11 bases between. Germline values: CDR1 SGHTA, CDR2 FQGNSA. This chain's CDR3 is CASSLGGRGNYGYTF. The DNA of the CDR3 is TGTGCCAGCAGCTTAGGGGGCAGGGGAAACTATGGCTACACCTTC.

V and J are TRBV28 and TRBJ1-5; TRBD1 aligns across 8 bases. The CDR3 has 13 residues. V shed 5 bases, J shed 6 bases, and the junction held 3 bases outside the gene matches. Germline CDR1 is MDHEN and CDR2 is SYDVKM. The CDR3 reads CASSQDRAQPQHF. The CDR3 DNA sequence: TGTGCCAGCAGTCAGGACAGGGCTCAGCCCCAGCATTTT.

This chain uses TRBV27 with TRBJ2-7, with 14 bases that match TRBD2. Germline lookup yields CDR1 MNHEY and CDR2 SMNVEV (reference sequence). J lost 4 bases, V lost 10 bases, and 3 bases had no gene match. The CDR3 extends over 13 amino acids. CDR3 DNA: TGTGCCACCGGGACTAGCGGGAGTTACGAGCAGTACTTC. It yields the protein CATGTSGSYEQYF.

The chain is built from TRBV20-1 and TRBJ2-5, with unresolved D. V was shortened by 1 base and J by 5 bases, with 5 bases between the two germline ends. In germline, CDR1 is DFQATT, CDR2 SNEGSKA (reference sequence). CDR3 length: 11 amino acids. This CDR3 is CSARVVETQYF. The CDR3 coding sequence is TGCAGTGCTAGAGTGGTCGAGACCCAGTACTTC.

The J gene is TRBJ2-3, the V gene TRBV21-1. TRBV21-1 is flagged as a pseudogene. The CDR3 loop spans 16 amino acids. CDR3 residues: CASIPTGQVSTDTQYF. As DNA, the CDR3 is TGTGCCAGCATCCCAACGGGTCAGGTAAGCACAGATACGCAGTATTTT.

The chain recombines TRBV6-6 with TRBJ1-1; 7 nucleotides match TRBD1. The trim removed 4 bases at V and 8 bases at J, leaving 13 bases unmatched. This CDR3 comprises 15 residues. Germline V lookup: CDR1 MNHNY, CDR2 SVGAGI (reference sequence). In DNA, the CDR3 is TGTGCCAGCAGTTCCCATTCCACCGGGACAGACGAAGCTTTCTTT. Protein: CASSSHSTGTDEAFF.

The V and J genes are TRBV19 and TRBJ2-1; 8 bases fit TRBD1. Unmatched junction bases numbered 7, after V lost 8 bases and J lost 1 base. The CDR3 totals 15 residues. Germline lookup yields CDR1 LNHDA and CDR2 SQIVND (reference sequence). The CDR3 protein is CASLPRDRSYNEQFF. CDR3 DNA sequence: TGTGCCAGTCTTCCCCGGGACAGGTCCTACAATGAGCAGTTCTTC.

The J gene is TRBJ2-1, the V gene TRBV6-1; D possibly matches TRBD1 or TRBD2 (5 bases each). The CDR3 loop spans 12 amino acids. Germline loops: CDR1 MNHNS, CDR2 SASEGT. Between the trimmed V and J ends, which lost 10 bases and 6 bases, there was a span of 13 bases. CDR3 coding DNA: TGTGCCACTTCCCCGGGGCCCAATGAGCAGTTCTTC. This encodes CATSPGPNEQFF.

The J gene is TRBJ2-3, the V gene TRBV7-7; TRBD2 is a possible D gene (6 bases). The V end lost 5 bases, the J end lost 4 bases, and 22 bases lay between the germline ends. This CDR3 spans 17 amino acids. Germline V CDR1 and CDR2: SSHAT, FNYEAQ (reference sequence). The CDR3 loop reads CASSRIGRTQGADTQYF. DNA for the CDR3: TGTGCCAGCAGCCGTATCGGGAGAACCCAGGGTGCAGATACGCAGTATTTT.

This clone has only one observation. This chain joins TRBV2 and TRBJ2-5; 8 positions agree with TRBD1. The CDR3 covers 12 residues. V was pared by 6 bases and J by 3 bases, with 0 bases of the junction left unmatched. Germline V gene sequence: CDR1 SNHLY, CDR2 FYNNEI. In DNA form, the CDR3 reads TGTGCCAGCAGACAGGGGGAAGAGACCCAGTACTTC. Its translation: CASRQGEETQYF.

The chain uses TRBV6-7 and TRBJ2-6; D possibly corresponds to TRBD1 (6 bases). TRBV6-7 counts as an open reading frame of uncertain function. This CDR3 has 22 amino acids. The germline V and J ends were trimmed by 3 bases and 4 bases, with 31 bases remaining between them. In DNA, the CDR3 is TGTGCCAGCAGTTATGGGTATGGGTCGTTTGACAGGTCCGGAAAAGGGGCCAACGTCCTGACTTTC. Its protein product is CASSYGYGSFDRSGKGANVLTF.